This TCR beta chain derives from a study of cytomegalovirus exposure and HLA in healthy donors. V lost 4 bases, J lost 7 bases, and 10 bases stayed unmatched. There are 15 residues in the CDR3. Germline values: CDR1 MDHEN, CDR2 SYDVKM. This PCR relied on a set of 60 Vbeta primers and 13 Jbeta primers. The table came from immunoSEQ multiplex PCR; TCRdb's copy has only in-frame clones and leaves some out. The sample records 150,000 to 200,000 clones, 75% to 90% being singletons. The rearrangement joins TRBV28 to TRBJ2-7, with 10 bases matching TRBD1. Sequenced: PBMCs. The receptor comes from a girl aged 2 to 10 in good health and CMV-seropositive. In nucleotides, the CDR3 is TGTGCCAGCAGTTCACGACAGGGGGCCTTTATGGAGCAGTACTTC. The encoded protein is CASSSRQGAFMEQYF.